A single sample gave rise to the 31 T cell receptor beta chains below, sequenced in a study of shared clonotypes between healthy human individuals (dated by TCRdb to 2018 to 2021). Library preparation was by the immunoSEQ multiplex PCR assay. As stored in TCRdb, this immuneACCESS dataset retains in-frame rearrangements with V and J assigned. A fraction of the clones does not appear; measured against another copy, unresolved V genes explain less than half of the discrepancy, and the remainder lacks a known reason. The sample has roughly 300,000 clones on record, 87% of them singletons. 15% to 20% of the sample is held by the ten biggest clonotypes. The sequencing input was memory CD8+ T cells sorted from blood. Sample cell subset or site, as interpreted from the label and publication: CD45RO+ cells pooled with CCR7-negative TemRA cells. Receptors originate from a man between 18 and 35 years old in good health.

The chain joins TRBV6-6 to TRBJ1-2; 8 bases are shared with TRBD1. J gave up 5 bases and V 6 bases, and 14 bases lay outside the gene matches. The CDR3 totals 16 residues. Looked up from germline, CDR1 is MNHNY and CDR2 is SVGAGI (reference sequence). The CDR3: CASSPLPSGGDYGYTF. DNA for the CDR3: TGTGCCAGCAGCCCCCTTCCCTCAGGGGGCGATTATGGCTACACCTTC.

The chain employs TRBV10-2 and TRBJ2-7; D unresolved. V was pared by 3 bases and J by 6 bases, with 12 bases between. The V gene's germline CDR1 is WSHSY and CDR2 SAAADI. The CDR3 spans 13 residues. DNA of the CDR3: TGCGCCAGCAGTGAACGCGAACCCCTCGAGCAGTACTTC. Translated: CASSEREPLEQYF.

The V and J genes are TRBV5-5 and TRBJ2-7, with 7 bases lining up with TRBD1. Looked up from germline, CDR1 is SGHKS and CDR2 is YYEKEE (reference sequence). The CDR3 spans 14 residues. Trimming at V came to 4 bases and at J to 5 bases, leaving 9 bases not matched to a gene. DNA for the CDR3: TGTGCCAGCAGCCTCATGACAGGGATGGACGAGCAGTACTTC. Its protein is CASSLMTGMDEQYF.

V is TRBV7-9 and J is TRBJ1-2; D gene ambiguous. Germline V CDR1 and CDR2: SEHNR, FQNEAQ (reference sequence). The CDR3 contains 11 residues. V lost 4 bases and J 4 bases, leaving 4 bases between the germline ends. This CDR3 is CASSSLYGYTF. The CDR3 DNA reads TGTGCCAGCAGCTCCCTCTATGGCTACACCTTC.

The chain couples TRBV5-8 to TRBJ2-1; D uncertain. This CDR3 spans 13 amino acids. Between the trimmed V and J ends, which lost 3 bases and 4 bases, there was a span of 8 bases. The germline V gene has CDR1 SGHTS and CDR2 YDEGEE. The CDR3 coding sequence is TGTGCCAGCAGCTCGGCCGTATACAATGAGCAGTTCTTC. Translating gives CASSSAVYNEQFF.

The chain links TRBV27 to TRBJ2-3; maybe TRBD2 (5 bases). Germline values: CDR1 MNHEY, CDR2 SMNVEV (reference sequence). Between the trimmed V and J ends, which lost 5 bases and 2 bases, there was a span of 14 bases. The CDR3 runs to 15 residues. The CDR3 is CASSITAEPTDTQYF. CDR3 bases: TGTGCCAGCAGTATAACAGCGGAACCCACAGATACGCAGTATTTT.

This clone was observed once. The V and J genes are TRBV7-9 and TRBJ1-3; D gene ambiguous. The CDR3 spans 15 residues. The germline V and J ends were trimmed by 3 bases and 0 bases, with 9 bases remaining between them. The germline gives CDR1 SEHNR, CDR2 FQNEAQ (reference sequence). CDR3 residues: CASSFEGASGNTIYF. The CDR3 coding sequence is TGTGCCAGCAGCTTCGAGGGAGCCTCTGGAAACACCATATATTTT.

The genes are TRBV4-2 and TRBJ2-7; 7 nucleotides line up with TRBD2. With V trimmed by 0 bases and J by 6 bases, 8 bases remained unmatched. CDR1 is LGHNA, CDR2 YNFKEQ, per germline. The CDR3 extends over 15 amino acids. CDR3 sequence reads: CASSQEQSLAVEQYF. The CDR3 DNA is TGTGCCAGCAGCCAAGAGCAGTCCCTAGCGGTCGAGCAGTACTTC.

The CDR3: CASRPGTGEDTQYF. The CDR3 DNA follows: TGTGCCAGCAGACCCGGGACGGGCGAGGATACGCAGTATTTT. J is TRBJ2-3 and V is TRBV27; D might be TRBD1 or TRBD2, each matching 5 bases. From germline, CDR1 is MNHEY and CDR2 SMNVEV (reference sequence). V lost 6 bases, J lost 6 bases, and 16 bases lay in between. The length of the CDR3 is 14 residues.

This chain connects TRBV6-1 to TRBJ2-7; a weak D match, TRBD2 (6 bases). The CDR3 is made up of 15 amino acids. Per the germline V gene, CDR1 is MNHNS and CDR2 is SASEGT. The V gene lost 1 base and the J gene lost 4 bases, with 14 bases spanning the gap. DNA of the CDR3: TGTGCCAGCAGTGAAGGGCGGGGCGTTGAGTACGAGCAGTACTTC. This encodes CASSEGRGVEYEQYF.

This chain links TRBV5-4 with TRBJ2-2; 10 bases are shared with TRBD2. Germline loops: CDR1 SGHNT, CDR2 YYREEE (reference sequence). V shed 5 bases, J shed 4 bases, and the junction held 5 bases outside the gene matches. The CDR3 runs to 15 residues. CDR3 amino acids: CASSSLAGTTGELFF. In DNA form, the CDR3 reads TGTGCCAGCAGTTCACTAGCGGGGACCACCGGGGAGCTGTTTTTT.

This clone came up once. The chain is built from TRBV2 and TRBJ2-3; D possibly corresponds to TRBD2 (5 bases). Germline V CDR1 and CDR2: SNHLY, FYNNEI. The ends were cut back, 0 bases at V and 1 base at J, with 11 bases in the middle. The CDR3 is 16 amino acids. The CDR3 reads CASSEALASRTDTQYF. CDR3 coding DNA: TGTGCCAGCAGTGAAGCGCTGGCTAGCCGCACAGATACGCAGTATTTT. Supplemented by reference TRBV2 and TRBJ2-3, the full variable domain reads EPEVTQTPSHQVTQMGQEVILRCVPISNHLYFYWYRQILGQKVEFLVSFYNNEISEKSEIFDDQFSVERPDGSNFTLKIRSTKLEDSAMYFCASSEALASRTDTQYFGPGTRLTVL.

This chain connects TRBV27 to TRBJ2-2, with D maybe TRBD1 (5 bases). The CDR3 sequence is 17 residues long. V was clipped by 2 bases and J by 1 base, with 14 bases between them. Germline V gene lookup returns CDR1 MNHEY and CDR2 SMNVEV (reference sequence). CDR3 nucleotides: TGTGCCAGCAGTTTAGATAAGACAGCGATGAACACCGGGGAGCTGTTTTTT. It is translated as CASSLDKTAMNTGELFF.

The chain uses TRBV5-1 and TRBJ1-1; D may be TRBD1 (5 bases). Trimming stripped 0 bases from V and 1 base from J, with 10 bases between. CDR3 length: 15 residues. Per germline, CDR1 SGHRS and CDR2 YFSETQ. CDR3 protein: CASSLDQGTNTEAFF. The CDR3 region has the DNA TGCGCCAGCAGCTTGGACCAGGGAACGAACACTGAAGCTTTCTTT. The complete variable domain, with remaining parts taken from reference TRBV5-1 and TRBJ1-1, reads KAGVTQTPRYLIKTRGQQVTLSCSPISGHRSVSWYQQTPGQGLQFLFEYFSETQRNKGNFPGRFSGRQFSNSRSEMNVSTLELGDSALYLCASSLDQGTNTEAFFGQGTRLTVV.

The chain has TRBV11-2 and TRBJ2-7, with D possibly being TRBD1 (6 bases). V was trimmed by 5 bases and J by 6 bases, leaving 14 bases between them. The germline CDR1 and CDR2 sequences are SGHAT and FQNNGV. The CDR3 loop spans 13 amino acids. The CDR3 DNA sequence: TGTGCCAGCAGCCCAGGGGTCCCCCTCGAGCAGTACTTC. It translates to CASSPGVPLEQYF.

This chain connects TRBV5-1 to TRBJ2-3; 13 bases agree with TRBD2. The CDR3 loop spans 18 amino acids. CDR1 and CDR2 (germline): SGHRS, YFSETQ. Trimming at V came to 0 bases and at J to 6 bases, leaving 10 bases not matched to a gene. The CDR3 nucleotides are TGCGCCAGCAGCTTGGGGGGACTAGCGGGATCCCCCTGGGATACGCAGTATTTT. It translates to CASSLGGLAGSPWDTQYF.

V usage is TRBV4-3 and J usage is TRBJ2-5; D remains ambiguous. Trimming pared 3 bases from V and 5 bases from J, leaving 13 bases between. The CDR3 has 14 amino acids. CDR1 and CDR2 (germline): LGHNA, YSLEER. CDR3 DNA: TGCGCCAGCAGCCAGTACGGGCCCCGGGAGACCCAGTACTTC. Translated, it gives CASSQYGPRETQYF.

The sample holds one count of this clone. The genes are TRBV7-2 and TRBJ2-7, with TRBD2 matching over 8 bases. Germline V gives CDR1 SGHTA, CDR2 FQGNSA. This CDR3 contains 14 residues. The junction had 3 bases not matched to a gene; V was cut back by 1 base and J by 4 bases. In nucleotides, the CDR3 is TGTGCCAGCAGCTTAGTCGGGGGGGCTTACGAGCAGTACTTC. Its protein product is CASSLVGGAYEQYF.

The chain carries TRBV13 and TRBJ2-7; no clear D gene. There are 14 residues in the CDR3. CDR1 and CDR2 from the germline V gene are PRHDT and FYEKMQ (reference sequence). V lost 0 bases, J lost 6 bases, and 12 bases lay in between. The chain's CDR3 is CASSLGLAPSEQYF. In DNA, the CDR3 is TGTGCCAGCAGCTTAGGGTTAGCCCCCTCCGAGCAGTACTTC.

A note on this clone: A much larger clonotype is one base distant, so this may be a read error. Within the sample, other DNA sequences also encode this same CDR3. CDR3 in amino acids: CASGQGNTEAFF. The CDR3 region has the DNA TGCGCCAGCGGCCAAGGGAACACTGAAGCTTTCTTT. V gene TRBV5-1 combines with J gene TRBJ1-1; D unclear. V gave up 7 bases and J gave up 1 base, with 8 bases separating them. This CDR3 spans 12 amino acids. CDR1 is SGHRS and CDR2 is YFSETQ in the germline V gene. Full variable domain (remainder filled in from reference TRBV5-1 and TRBJ1-1): KAGVTQTPRYLIKTRGQQVTLSCSPISGHRSVSWYQQTPGQGLQFLFEYFSETQRNKGNFPGRFSGRQFSNSRSEMNVSTLELGDSALYLCASGQGNTEAFFGQGTRLTVV.

This clone appeared a single time. The rearrangement uses TRBV5-1 and TRBJ2-4, with 9 bases fitting TRBD2. From germline, CDR1 is SGHRS and CDR2 YFSETQ. The CDR3 is 17 residues long. V dropped 0 bases and J dropped 0; count of bases not matched to a gene: 4. CDR3 sequence: CASSLDGSGRAKNIQYF. CDR3 nucleotides: TGCGCCAGCAGCTTGGATGGTAGCGGGAGAGCCAAAAACATTCAGTACTTC.

The V call is TRBV6-1, the J call TRBJ1-5; 9 bases are shared with TRBD1. The V gene end was trimmed by 10 bases and the J gene end by 5 bases; junction bases not matched to a gene: 12. The CDR3 is made up of 15 amino acids. Germline CDR1 and CDR2: MNHNS and SASEGT. The CDR3 loop reads CATDLYRGRDQPQHF. CDR3 in DNA: TGTGCCACCGACCTCTACAGGGGGCGTGATCAGCCCCAGCATTTT.

The chain couples TRBV7-9 to TRBJ2-3; D unresolved. The CDR3 extends over 16 amino acids. Germline values: CDR1 SEHNR, CDR2 FQNEAQ (reference sequence). Trimming took off 3 bases at V and 0 bases at J, with 13 bases between the two ends. This CDR3 is CASSFFPTASTDTQYF. In nucleotides, the CDR3 is TGTGCCAGCAGCTTTTTCCCAACAGCTAGCACAGATACGCAGTATTTT.

The V call is TRBV27, the J call TRBJ1-6, with D tentatively TRBD1 (5 bases). V lost 8 bases to trimming and J lost 4 bases, with 9 bases between them. Germline lookup yields CDR1 MNHEY and CDR2 SMNVEV (reference sequence). CDR3 length: 13 residues. CDR3 nucleotides: TGTGCCAGCCAGGGACCTTATAATTCACCCCTCCACTTT. The encoded protein is CASQGPYNSPLHF.

A note on this clone: Possible read error: a much larger clone is one base away. This chain joins TRBV7-3 and TRBJ2-5; TRBD2 aligns across 7 bases. The CDR3 runs to 15 residues. Germline CDR1 SGHTA, CDR2 FQGTGA. J gave up 4 bases and V 5 bases, and 10 bases lay outside the gene matches. In DNA form, the CDR3 reads TGTGCCAGCAGCATCAGCGGGGAGGCGGGAGAGACCCAGTACTTC. This gives the protein CASSISGEAGETQYF.

The chain couples TRBV6-1 to TRBJ1-1; the D gene is possibly TRBD1 (6 bases). The CDR3 covers 15 residues. The ends were cut back, 2 bases at V and 2 bases at J, with 12 bases in the middle. CDR1 is MNHNS and CDR2 is SASEGT in the germline V gene. CDR3 nucleotides: TGTGCCAGCAGTGAATTAAGCAGGGGAAACACTGAAGCTTTCTTT. Translated, it gives CASSELSRGNTEAFF.

The chain carries TRBV10-3 and TRBJ1-1, with unresolved D. The CDR3 extends over 15 amino acids. CDR1 and CDR2 from the germline V gene are ENHRY and SYGVKD. Trimming took 3 bases from V and 1 from J, leaving 12 bases between them. The DNA of the CDR3 is TGTGCCATCAGTGATCTCCCAGGTGGGAACACTGAAGCTTTCTTT. This sequence encodes CAISDLPGGNTEAFF.

This clone occurred a few times. The chain joins TRBV2 to TRBJ2-7; TRBD2 aligns across 12 bases. V dropped 7 bases and J dropped 6; count of bases not matched to a gene: 4. Germline-derived CDR1 and CDR2 are SNHLY and FYNNEI. The CDR3 spans 13 residues. The CDR3 DNA follows: TGTGCCAGCACCGAACTAGCGGGAGGCGAGCAGTACTTC. Translated: CASTELAGGEQYF.

The chain recombines TRBV2 with TRBJ2-1, with 7 positions matching TRBD2. CDR1 is SNHLY, CDR2 FYNNEI, per germline. The CDR3 covers 16 residues. Losses at the gene ends were 3 bases for V and 6 bases for J; bases not matched to a gene: 11. The CDR3 loop reads CASSDGLDLGSNEQFF. The DNA of the CDR3 is TGTGCCAGCAGTGACGGACTAGATCTTGGTAGCAATGAGCAGTTCTTC.

The chain has TRBV10-3 and TRBJ2-2; 9 bases match TRBD1. Germline V gene lookup returns CDR1 ENHRY and CDR2 SYGVKD. V shed 2 bases and J 5 bases; nucleotides not matched to a gene: 6. The CDR3 contains 16 residues. CDR3 residues: CAISEKVQGATGELFF. CDR3 DNA sequence: TGTGCCATCAGTGAGAAGGTACAGGGGGCGACCGGGGAGCTGTTTTTT.

CDR3 protein: CASSPSGTAIEQYF. As DNA, the CDR3 is TGTGCCAGCAGTCCCTCCGGGACAGCAATCGAGCAGTACTTC. The chain links TRBV27 to TRBJ2-7, with 7 bases that match TRBD1. CDR3 length: 14 amino acids. Trimming at V came to 5 bases and at J to 6 bases, leaving 10 bases not matched to a gene. Germline CDR1 MNHEY, CDR2 SMNVEV (reference sequence).